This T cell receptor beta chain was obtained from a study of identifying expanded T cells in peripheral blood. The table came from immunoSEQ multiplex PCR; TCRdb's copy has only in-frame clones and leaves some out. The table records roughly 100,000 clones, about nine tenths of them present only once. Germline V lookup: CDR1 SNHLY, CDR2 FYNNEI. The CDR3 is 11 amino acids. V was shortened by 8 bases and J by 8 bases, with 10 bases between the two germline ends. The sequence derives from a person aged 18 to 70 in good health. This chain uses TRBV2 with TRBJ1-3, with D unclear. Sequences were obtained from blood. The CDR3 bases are TGTGCCAGCGGATTACTCCACACCATATATTTT. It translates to CASGLLHTIYF.